These 19 T cell receptor beta chains were all obtained from the same sample, sequenced in a study of blood T cell repertoires in COVID-19. Measured with immunoSEQ multiplex PCR; TCRdb has only the in-frame clones, and not every one. The sample has about 270,000 clones, roughly 86% seen once. Sequencing input: peripheral blood. These receptors were obtained from a man between 35 and 55 years old with active or convalescent COVID-19.

Concerning this clone: A read error may account for a junction end that differs from germline. This rearrangement joins TRBV10-3 to TRBJ1-2, with unresolved D. The CDR3 totals 12 residues. In germline, CDR1 is ENHRY, CDR2 SYGVKD. The CDR3 reads CAISESTDPLAF. The CDR3 region has the DNA TGTGCCATCAGTGAGTCAACAGACCCCCTGGCCTTC.

The gene calls are TRBV18 and TRBJ1-3; weak D call: TRBD1 (6 bases). Trimming took off 0 bases at V and 8 bases at J, with 17 bases between the two ends. Germline V lookup: CDR1 KGHSH, CDR2 LQKENI. The CDR3 runs 16 residues. The CDR3 sequence is CASSPPGHSNGYTIYF. The CDR3 DNA is TGTGCCAGCTCACCACCGGGACACTCAAATGGTTACACCATATATTTT.

This chain uses TRBV6-5 with TRBJ1-1, with D unclear. This CDR3 is 14 amino acids long. Trimming took off 6 bases at V and 4 bases at J, with 15 bases between the two ends. The germline V gene has CDR1 MNHEY and CDR2 SVGAGI. The CDR3 here is CASSWEQSATEAFF. CDR3 DNA sequence: TGTGCCAGCAGCTGGGAGCAATCGGCCACTGAAGCTTTCTTT.

The chain carries TRBV30 and TRBJ2-7; D is ambiguous. The germline CDR1 and CDR2 sequences are GTSNPN and SVGIG (reference sequence). CDR3 length: 11 amino acids. V lost 4 bases and J lost 2, with 6 bases in between. In DNA, the CDR3 is TGTGCCTGGACTCTAGCCTACGAGCAGTACTTC. This sequence encodes CAWTLAYEQYF.

The rearrangement links TRBV5-6 to TRBJ2-7; possible D gene TRBD2, 6 bases. Germline lookup yields CDR1 SGHDT and CDR2 YYEEEE. The CDR3 loop spans 14 amino acids. V was cut by 0 bases and J by 4 bases, with 11 bases left in between. CDR3 DNA sequence: TGTGCCAGCAGCTTGGTCGCGGGATTATACGAGCAGTACTTC. It yields the protein CASSLVAGLYEQYF. Full variable domain (remainder filled in from reference TRBV5-6 and TRBJ2-7): DAGVTQSPTHLIKTRGQQVTLRCSPKSGHDTVSWYQQALGQGPQFIFQYYEEEERQRGNFPDRFSGHQFPNYSSELNVNALLLGDSALYLCASSLVAGLYEQYFGPGTRLTVT.

The V gene is TRBV11-2, the J gene TRBJ2-1, with 7 bases lining up with TRBD2. Germline trimming cut 4 bases from V and 5 bases from J; bases unmatched to any gene: 5. CDR3 length: 14 amino acids. Germline lookup yields CDR1 SGHAT and CDR2 FQNNGV. CDR3 protein: CASSYGTTNNEQFF. Written as DNA, the CDR3 is TGTGCCAGCAGCTACGGGACTACAAACAATGAGCAGTTCTTC. Variable domain in full (rest from reference TRBV11-2 and TRBJ2-1): EAGVAQSPRYKIIEKRQSVAFWCNPISGHATLYWYQQILGQGPKLLIQFQNNGVVDDSQLPKDRFSAERLKGVDSTLKIQPAKLEDSAVYLCASSYGTTNNEQFFGPGTRLTVL.

This chain joins TRBV11-2 and TRBJ2-1; D gene ambiguous. In germline, CDR1 is SGHAT, CDR2 FQNNGV. There are 12 residues in the CDR3. V lost 1 base, J lost 4 bases, and 2 bases lay in between. The DNA for the CDR3 is TGTGCCAGCAGCTTAGCATACAATGAGCAGTTCTTC. The encoded protein is CASSLAYNEQFF.

This clone has just one count. The V and J genes are TRBV3-1 (or the pseudogene TRBV3-2) and TRBJ2-7; D remains unclear. CDR3 length equals 14 residues. Trimming left V 1 base short and J 1 base short, with 8 bases between. Germline CDR1 and CDR2: LGHDT and YNNKEL (reference sequence). This chain's CDR3 is CASSQGPQSYEQYF. As DNA, the CDR3 is TGTGCCAGCAGCCAAGGTCCCCAGTCCTACGAGCAGTACTTC.

The V gene is TRBV5-1, the J gene TRBJ2-7, with 7 bases fitting TRBD1. The CDR3 is 14 amino acids. Trimming removed 3 bases from V and 3 bases from J; junction bases left unmatched: 6. Germline loops: CDR1 SGHRS, CDR2 YFSETQ. The CDR3 reads CASSSTRDSYEQYF. CDR3 bases: TGCGCCAGCAGCTCCACTCGGGACAGCTACGAGCAGTACTTC.

The chain is built from TRBV5-1 and TRBJ2-2, with D perhaps matching TRBD1 (6 bases). Trimming removed 7 bases from V and 13 bases from J, with 26 bases in between. There are 15 residues in the CDR3. Looked up from germline, CDR1 is SGHRS and CDR2 is YFSETQ. As DNA, the CDR3 is TGCGCCAGCTCCGGGACAACGGGAACACCGGGGACGCTGTTTTTT. It specifies CASSGTTGTPGTLFF.

For the CDR3, the DNA is TGCGCCAGCAGCTTGGGGCTAGCGGGAACGCCCGGGGAGCTGTTTTTT. This translates into CASSLGLAGTPGELFF. V usage is TRBV5-1 and J usage is TRBJ2-2; TRBD2 matches 9 bases. Germline V gives CDR1 SGHRS, CDR2 YFSETQ. V gave up 0 bases and J gave up 6 bases; unmatched junction bases: 6. The CDR3 is 16 residues long.

This rearrangement joins TRBV6-1 to TRBJ2-7; the D gene is possibly TRBD1 (6 bases). The CDR3 is 16 residues long. V was pared by 4 bases and J by 4 bases, with 20 bases between. The germline V gene encodes CDR1 MNHNS and CDR2 SASEGT. CDR3 nucleotides: TGTGCCAGCAGTGGACCGGGACACCGGCAGGCTTACGAGCAGTACTTC. It codes for CASSGPGHRQAYEQYF.

This chain joins TRBV19 and TRBJ1-2; 7 bases are shared with TRBD1. CDR1 and CDR2 from the germline V gene are LNHDA and SQIVND (reference sequence). CDR3 size: 15 residues. V lost 9 bases to trimming and J lost 3 bases; unmatched junction nucleotides: 13. CDR3 amino acids: CASFRSEGADYGYTF. The CDR3 DNA sequence: TGTGCCAGCTTCAGGTCGGAGGGGGCGGACTATGGCTACACCTTC.

This chain uses TRBV19 with TRBJ1-1; possible D gene TRBD1, 5 bases. There are 15 residues in the CDR3. V lost 7 bases and J 5 bases, leaving 20 bases between the germline ends. Germline V gene data show CDR1 as LNHDA and CDR2 as SQIVND (reference sequence). CDR3 coding DNA: TGTGCCAGTAATACCGGGGGAGGGTTGCCGACTGAAGCTTTCTTT. Residues: CASNTGGGLPTEAFF. Based on the CDR3 plus reference TRBV19 and TRBJ1-1, the full variable domain is DGGITQSPKYLFRKEGQNVTLSCEQNLNHDAMYWYRQDPGQGLRLIYYSQIVNDFQKGDIAEGYSVSREKKESFPLTVTSAQKNPTAFYLCASNTGGGLPTEAFFGQGTRLTVV.

The V call is TRBV24-1, the J call TRBJ1-1; TRBD1 aligns across 7 bases. The ends lost 5 bases at V and 7 bases at J; junction bases unmatched: 6. This CDR3 contains 13 residues. CDR1 and CDR2 (germline): KGHDR, SFDVKD. For the CDR3, the DNA is TGTGCCACCAGTGCTGGGACAGTGAGTGAAGCTTTCTTT. As protein: CATSAGTVSEAFF.

The V call is TRBV15, the J call TRBJ2-1; D perhaps matches TRBD1 (7 bases). Germline CDR1 reads LNHNV; CDR2 reads YYDKDF (reference sequence). The CDR3 has 18 amino acids. V was cut by 0 bases and J by 1 base, with 16 bases left in between. CDR3 sequence reads: CATSRDPVQGGSYNEQFF. CDR3 nucleotides: TGTGCCACCAGCAGAGATCCAGTCCAGGGGGGATCCTACAATGAGCAGTTCTTC.

V is TRBV3-1 (or the pseudogene TRBV3-2) and J is TRBJ1-6, with D hard to call. The CDR3 is made up of 15 amino acids. Germline values: CDR1 LGHDT, CDR2 YNNKEL (reference sequence). The V and J ends lost 4 bases and 5 bases respectively, with 12 bases between them. The CDR3 loop reads CASSPQARHNSPLHF. CDR3 in DNA: TGTGCCAGCAGCCCTCAAGCCAGGCATAATTCACCCCTCCACTTT.

This clone came up a few times. The CDR3 bases are TGTGCCAGTAGAGTATCTTCGGGACAGACCTACGAGCAGTACTTC. As protein: CASRVSSGQTYEQYF. The genes are TRBV19 and TRBJ2-7; 7 bases agree with TRBD1. This CDR3 spans 15 amino acids. The germline CDR1 and CDR2 sequences are LNHDA and SQIVND (reference sequence). V was pared by 6 bases and J by 2 bases, with 10 bases of the junction left unmatched.

V gene TRBV5-1 combines with J gene TRBJ2-3; perhaps TRBD1 as D (6 bases). Germline CDR1 reads SGHRS; CDR2 reads YFSETQ. The CDR3 has 16 amino acids. The V gene lost 6 bases and the J gene lost 1 base, with 18 bases spanning the gap. The CDR3 sequence: CASTTVGSGGTDTQYF. CDR3 DNA: TGCGCCAGCACCACGGTTGGGTCAGGGGGCACAGATACGCAGTATTTT.